The 15 T cell receptor beta chains below come from one sample, sequenced in a study of blood T cell repertoires in COVID-19. Clones were sequenced by immunoSEQ multiplex PCR, and TCRdb holds only the in-frame ones, with some missing. The sample includes more than 350,000 clones, approximately 87% of them seen just once. Sequencing was carried out using PBMCs or T cells enriched from blood (not recorded which). These receptors originate from a woman aged 45 to 65 who had recovered from COVID-19.

The chain combines TRBV28 with TRBJ1-5; D is unresolved. V gave up 8 bases and J gave up 5 bases, with 13 bases separating them. The germline CDR1 and CDR2 sequences are MDHEN and SYDVKM. CDR3 length: 13 amino acids. As DNA, the CDR3 is TGTGCCAGCTTTCGGTACGGGGATCAGCCCCAGCATTTT. This encodes CASFRYGDQPQHF.

The chain uses TRBV18 and TRBJ2-7, with D possibly TRBD1 on 5 matching bases. Trimming cost V 4 bases and J 0 bases, with 10 bases left between them. The CDR3 spans 14 residues. Germline V lookup: CDR1 KGHSH, CDR2 LQKENI. The CDR3 DNA reads TGTGCCAGCTCACGCAGGGCAAGCTCCTACGAGCAGTACTTC. Residues: CASSRRASSYEQYF.

V gene TRBV5-1 combines with J gene TRBJ1-1, with a weak D call TRBD1 (5 bases). Germline lookup yields CDR1 SGHRS and CDR2 YFSETQ. Trimming pared 4 bases from V and 3 bases from J, leaving 10 bases between. The CDR3 runs 13 residues. The CDR3 nucleotides read TGCGCCAGCAGCCGACAGCAGGACACTGAAGCTTTCTTT. The encoded protein is CASSRQQDTEAFF.

The gene calls are TRBV7-6 and TRBJ2-2; D call uncertain. The V and J ends lost 0 bases and 0 bases respectively, with 8 bases between them. Germline values: CDR1 SGHVS, CDR2 FNYEAQ. This CDR3 is 16 amino acids long. The CDR3 sequence is CASSLAVAANTGELFF. The CDR3 nucleotides are TGTGCCAGCAGCTTAGCGGTGGCGGCGAACACCGGGGAGCTGTTTTTT.

J is TRBJ1-2 and V is TRBV7-9, with a tentative D call TRBD1 (5 bases). The CDR3 runs 14 residues. V was cut by 5 bases and J by 5 bases, with 15 bases left in between. Germline V gives CDR1 SEHNR, CDR2 FQNEAQ (reference sequence). The CDR3: CASSPVTDSYGYTF. Here the CDR3 DNA reads TGTGCCAGCAGCCCCGTGACCGACAGTTATGGCTACACCTTC.

This clone was counted between two and nine times. The junction and the germline gene differ at one end; a read error may be behind it. The V call is TRBV19, the J call TRBJ1-5; D perhaps matches TRBD1 (6 bases). Germline CDR1 is LNHDA and CDR2 is SQIVND (reference sequence). The CDR3 has 14 residues. The CDR3 nucleotides are TGTGCCAGCAGTATCGGGGACACAGGTCAGCCCCAGCATTTT. It codes for CASSIGDTGQPQHF.

The CDR3 bases are TGTGCCAGCAGCTCCCGGACTGGGGTCAATGAGCAGTTCTTC. It codes for CASSSRTGVNEQFF. The chain carries TRBV7-9 and TRBJ2-1; perhaps TRBD2 as D (5 bases). This CDR3 is built from 14 residues. Deletions cut 4 bases from V and 6 bases from J, with 13 bases between. Germline V gene lookup returns CDR1 SEHNR and CDR2 FQNEAQ (reference sequence). Full variable domain (missing parts from reference TRBV7-9 and TRBJ2-1): DTGVSQNPRHKITKRGQNVTFRCDPISEHNRLYWYRQTLGQGPEFLTYFQNEAQLEKSRLLSDRFSAERPKGSFSTLEIQRTEQGDSAMYLCASSSRTGVNEQFFGPGTRLTVL.

The chain carries TRBV9 and TRBJ1-2; tentatively, D is TRBD1 (6 bases). The CDR3 has 17 residues. Trimming pared 0 bases from V and 0 bases from J, leaving 15 bases between. CDR1 and CDR2 from the germline V gene are SGDLS and YYNGEE. The CDR3 DNA follows: TGTGCCAGCAGCGTAGGTTCAGGGGCGCTGGCTAACTATGGCTACACCTTC. This sequence encodes CASSVGSGALANYGYTF. The whole variable domain, filled in from reference TRBV9 and TRBJ1-2, reads DSGVTQTPKHLITATGQRVTLRCSPRSGDLSVYWYQQSLDQGLQFLIQYYNGEERAKGNILERFSAQQFPDLHSELNLSSLELGDSALYFCASSVGSGALANYGYTFGSGTRLTVV.

The chain recombines TRBV6-4 with TRBJ2-3; 11 positions agree with TRBD2. The CDR3 has 15 residues. The ends lost 0 bases at V and 6 bases at J; junction bases unmatched: 2. The germline V gene encodes CDR1 MRHNA and CDR2 SNTAGT. CDR3 region: CASSDSPSGGDTQYF. The CDR3 nucleotides read TGTGCCAGCAGTGACTCTCCTAGCGGGGGGGATACGCAGTATTTT.

The chain has TRBV19 and TRBJ1-2; D remains unclear. V dropped 5 bases and J dropped 4 bases, with 8 bases sitting between them. CDR1 LNHDA and CDR2 SQIVND come from the germline V gene (reference sequence). The CDR3 runs to 12 residues. The CDR3 protein is CASSEGTYGYTF. DNA for the CDR3: TGTGCCAGTAGTGAGGGAACCTATGGCTACACCTTC.

V and J are TRBV15 and TRBJ2-1, with 9 positions matching TRBD2. The CDR3 consists of 14 residues. Losses at the gene ends were 4 bases for V and 5 bases for J; bases not matched to a gene: 3. Looked up from germline, CDR1 is LNHNV and CDR2 is YYDKDF (reference sequence). The CDR3 DNA sequence: TGTGCCACCAGCACTGGACTAGCGAACAATGAGCAGTTCTTC. Translating it yields CATSTGLANNEQFF.

The chain combines TRBV7-8 with TRBJ1-2, with TRBD1 identical over 7 bases. After removal of 7 bases from V and 0 bases from J, the junction contained 11 bases not matched to a gene. The CDR3 runs to 16 residues. Per the germline V gene, CDR1 is SGHVS and CDR2 is FQNEAQ. CDR3 bases: TGTGCCAGCACAAGTCTGGCCGGGACAGCTAACTATGGCTACACCTTC. It codes for CASTSLAGTANYGYTF.

This chain joins TRBV5-4 and TRBJ2-5, with D possibly being TRBD2 (6 bases). V lost 2 bases to trimming and J lost 4 bases, with 12 bases between them. The CDR3 covers 14 residues. Looked up from germline, CDR1 is SGHNT and CDR2 is YYREEE (reference sequence). For the CDR3, the DNA is TGTGCCAGCAGCTTCCAAACTAGCAGAGAGACCCAGTACTTC. Translating gives CASSFQTSRETQYF. The variable domain in full, with the rest retrieved from reference TRBV5-4 and TRBJ2-5, is ETGVTQSPTHLIKTRGQQVTLRCSSQSGHNTVSWYQQALGQGPQFIFQYYREEENGRGNFPPRFSGLQFPNYSSELNVNALELDDSALYLCASSFQTSRETQYFGPGTRLLVL.

This chain connects TRBV5-1 to TRBJ2-7; 9 bases match TRBD1. CDR1 and CDR2 (germline): SGHRS, YFSETQ. V shed 4 bases and J 7 bases; nucleotides not matched to a gene: 9. The CDR3 contains 14 residues. CDR3 DNA sequence: TGCGCCAGCAGCCCCGGGACAGGGAATCGGGAGCAGTACTTC. Protein sequence: CASSPGTGNREQYF. The full variable domain, in which reference TRBV5-1 and TRBJ2-7 provide the parts outside the CDR3, is KAGVTQTPRYLIKTRGQQVTLSCSPISGHRSVSWYQQTPGQGLQFLFEYFSETQRNKGNFPGRFSGRQFSNSRSEMNVSTLELGDSALYLCASSPGTGNREQYFGPGTRLTVT.

J is TRBJ2-7 and V is TRBV6-5; D is unclear. Per germline, CDR1 MNHEY and CDR2 SVGAGI. V lost 6 bases and J lost 2, with 11 bases in between. The CDR3 spans 13 residues. In nucleotides, the CDR3 is TGTGCCAGCAGGCTCGCTACTGCCTACGAGCAGTACTTC. It translates to CASRLATAYEQYF.